The present TCR beta chain was sequenced within a study of T cell changes during pregnancy in multiple sclerosis. TCRdb keeps only in-frame clones here, not all; method: immunoSEQ multiplex PCR. Seen here are over 35,000 clones, roughly 91% observed once, and the top ten hold over 6.5%. Between the trimmed V and J ends, which lost 5 bases and 3 bases, there was a span of 11 bases. CDR3 length: 13 residues. Germline CDR1 is MNHEY and CDR2 is SMNVEV (reference sequence). This clone was counted a few times. The rearrangement joins TRBV27 to TRBJ2-7; D not resolved. This material consisted of CD8+ T cells from peripheral blood mononuclear cells, taken before pregnancy. This TCR derives from a female donor with multiple sclerosis, enrolled in a pregnancy study. CDR3 nucleotides: TGTGCCAGCAGTCCTGCGCCTCACTACGAGCAGTACTTC. It specifies CASSPAPHYEQYF.